The entry that follows covers one TCR beta chain sequence. The target antigen is unknown. With only one base between it and a far larger clone, this is likely a read error. The data were taken from a study of liver allograft versus peripheral blood T cells. On the study more broadly: Recipients' peripheral blood supplied the T cell receptor repertoires against which those in transplanted livers were compared.

The CDR3 has 13 residues. V was trimmed by 3 bases and J by 2 bases, leaving 5 bases between them. Germline V gene lookup returns CDR1 MNHNS and CDR2 SASEGT. Overall study results and limits: Repertoires of T cell receptors that resided inside liver allografts reportedly differed from those in peripheral blood.

TCRdb used MiXCR to reprocess the reads, holding one entry per CDR3 protein. The sample lists 6,000 to 8,000 distinct CDR3 sequences; approximately 17% were seen once. The origin of this receptor is a human patient who had a liver transplant. Certain T cells may be donor cells from the graft. The rearrangement uses TRBV6-1 and TRBJ1-3; D is undetermined. Here the CDR3 DNA reads TGTGCCAGCAGTGAGAGGACTGGAAACACCATATATTTT. This codes for CASSERTGNTIYF.